This T cell receptor beta chain emerged from a study of blood T cell repertoires in COVID-19. Overall study context: Samples representing acute and convalescent COVID-19 were sourced from the United States, Italy and Spain. Sources were T cells, B-cell-depleted T cells, or PBMCs; the material itself was cDNA or gDNA.

Original processing notes: Researchers report that nucleated cell counts were estimated from reference gene primer amplification. The method was immunoSEQ multiplex PCR; TCRdb's version includes in-frame clones alone and lacks a portion of them. Clonal size and the V and J genes are those of that table, whereas D and trimming came from the DNA. The repertoire holds under 400,000 clones, approximately 88% seen once, with 1.5% to 2% in the top ten. Germline lookup yields CDR1 MNHEY and CDR2 SVGAGI. CDR3 size: 13 residues. Losses at the gene ends were 6 bases for V and 2 bases for J; bases not matched to a gene: 3. Patients at the Seattle site were enrolled during active infection and followed longitudinally.

This TCR derives from a woman younger than 45 with COVID-19, enrolled during active disease. Source material: peripheral blood. This chain joins TRBV6-5 and TRBJ1-2; the match to TRBD1 covers 7 bases. CDR3 nucleotide sequence: TGTGCCAGCAGGCCGGGACAGAACTATGGCTACACCTTC. Translated, it gives CASRPGQNYGYTF.